The 17 T cell receptor beta chains given below trace back to one sample, sequenced in a study of ipilimumab plus nivolumab after autologous stem cell transplantation. Repertoires were generated with immunoSEQ multiplex PCR, while TCRdb's copy carries only in-frame clones and drops some. The sample carries about 16,000 clones, 81% recorded once. The sequencing here drew on PBMCs, taken in a trial of ipilimumab plus nivolumab as post-transplant consolidation. All receptors come from a male donor with diffuse large B-cell lymphoma.

This clone was observed once. The chain is built from TRBV6-4 and TRBJ2-7; tentative D call: TRBD2 (6 bases). This CDR3 contains 13 residues. Germline CDR1 MRHNA, CDR2 SNTAGT. V was shortened by 10 bases and J by 8 bases, with 21 bases between the two germline ends. In nucleotides, the CDR3 is TGTGCCACCTTCGAACCCGAGGAGGGAAAGCAGTACTTC. It specifies CATFEPEEGKQYF.

This sequence joins TRBV19 and TRBJ2-2; D ambiguous. The germline CDR1 and CDR2 sequences are LNHDA and SQIVND (reference sequence). CDR3 size: 14 residues. Trimming removed 9 bases from V and 5 bases from J, with 16 bases in between. CDR3 sequence reads: CASDTPKRTGELFF. The CDR3 DNA is TGTGCCAGCGACACTCCTAAGAGGACCGGGGAGCTGTTTTTT.

This clone has just one count. This chain uses TRBV7-6 with TRBJ1-1, with 12 bases identical to TRBD1. This CDR3 contains 16 residues. The junction had 15 bases not matched to a gene; V was cut back by 5 bases and J by 11 bases. Germline loops: CDR1 SGHVS, CDR2 FNYEAQ. CDR3 loop: CASSITAGQGASGAFF. In DNA, the CDR3 is TGTGCCAGCAGCATTACCGCGGGACAGGGGGCCAGTGGGGCTTTCTTT. Drawing the rest from reference TRBV7-6 and TRBJ1-1, the complete variable domain is GAGVSQSPRYKVTKRGQDVALRCDPISGHVSLYWYRQALGQGPEFLTYFNYEAQQDKSGLPNDRFSAERPEGSISTLTIQRTEQRDSAMYRCASSITAGQGASGAFFGQGTRLTVV.

This chain connects TRBV2 to TRBJ1-3; D not resolved. With 6 bases removed from V and 0 bases from J, the gap between germline ends came to 9 bases. CDR3 size: 14 residues. Germline CDR1 and CDR2: SNHLY and FYNNEI. CDR3 residues: CASRDQLSGNTIYF. DNA for the CDR3: TGTGCCAGCAGGGACCAACTCTCTGGAAACACCATATATTTT.

This chain joins TRBV18 and TRBJ2-3, with D uncertain. V was clipped by 2 bases and J by 2 bases, with 11 bases between them. CDR1 is KGHSH, CDR2 LQKENI, per germline. The CDR3 covers 15 residues. The CDR3 region is CASSPKGQPTDTQYF. In nucleotides, the CDR3 is TGTGCCAGCTCACCAAAAGGGCAACCCACAGATACGCAGTATTTT.

The chain carries TRBV7-3 and TRBJ2-3, with 11 positions matching TRBD2. The V and J ends lost 0 bases and 6 bases, in that order; junction bases with no gene match: 8. The CDR3 contains 17 residues. The V gene's germline CDR1 is SGHTA and CDR2 FQGTGA. The CDR3 DNA is TGTGCCAGCAGCTTAACTATACTAGCGGGAGAGGTGGATACGCAGTATTTT. As protein: CASSLTILAGEVDTQYF.

The chain is built from TRBV27 and TRBJ2-7; D gene uncertain. The germline V gene has CDR1 MNHEY and CDR2 SMNVEV (reference sequence). The CDR3 extends over 14 amino acids. Trimming left V 4 bases short and J 6 bases short, with 16 bases between. CDR3 nucleotide sequence: TGTGCCAGCAGTTCCCGGACCTCCCGGCGCGAGCAGTACTTC. It specifies CASSSRTSRREQYF.

In DNA, the CDR3 is TGCGCCAGCAGCCCAGGGACAGGCCTTAATGAAAAACTGTTTTTT. This gives the protein CASSPGTGLNEKLFF. The J gene is TRBJ1-4, the V gene TRBV5-1; 8 nucleotides agree with TRBD1. The V gene end was trimmed by 4 bases and the J gene end by 4 bases; junction bases not matched to a gene: 6. Looked up from germline, CDR1 is SGHRS and CDR2 is YFSETQ. This CDR3 region has 15 residues.

This clone was counted only a few times. The chain links TRBV5-1 to TRBJ2-7, with 10 bases that match TRBD2. Germline lookup yields CDR1 SGHRS and CDR2 YFSETQ. V trimming: 3 bases; J trimming: 7 bases; junction bases outside the gene matches: 7. The CDR3 has 14 amino acids. The CDR3 bases are TGCGCCAGCAGCTCGACTAGCGGGTCGGGAGAGCAGTACTTC. The encoded protein is CASSSTSGSGEQYF.

The chain links TRBV14 to TRBJ2-2; no clear D. Germline V gene sequence: CDR1 SGHDN, CDR2 FVKESK. V lost 0 bases, J lost 4 bases, and 9 bases lay in between. CDR3 length: 15 residues. The CDR3 nucleotides are TGTGCCAGCAGCCAAGATCTGGGTGCCACCGGGGAGCTGTTTTTT. It translates to CASSQDLGATGELFF.

The gene calls are TRBV7-2 and TRBJ1-2, with D possibly matching TRBD1 (5 bases). Between the trimmed V and J ends, which lost 5 bases and 4 bases, there was a span of 11 bases. Germline V gives CDR1 SGHTA, CDR2 FQGNSA. This CDR3 is 13 amino acids long. The CDR3 nucleotides read TGTGCCAGCAGCCCGGACACCACCTATGGCTACACCTTC. It specifies CASSPDTTYGYTF.

The chain is built from TRBV4-1 and TRBJ2-3; D is unresolved. The CDR3 spans 14 residues. Germline V gives CDR1 MGHRA, CDR2 YSYEKL. Trimming removed 3 bases from V and 6 bases from J, with 13 bases in between. DNA for the CDR3: TGCGCCAGCAGCCATACGGCCAGCCCGGATACGCAGTATTTT. Protein sequence: CASSHTASPDTQYF.

This clone appeared a few times. V is TRBV5-6 and J is TRBJ2-7; no definite D call. The V gene lost 0 bases and the J gene lost 2 bases, with 6 bases spanning the gap. This CDR3 is built from 13 residues. Germline V gene data show CDR1 as SGHDT and CDR2 as YYEEEE. The CDR3 loop is CASSLGWAYEQYF. The CDR3 DNA is TGTGCCAGCAGCTTGGGCTGGGCCTACGAGCAGTACTTC.

The chain combines TRBV19 with TRBJ1-1; 8 nucleotides line up with TRBD1. The CDR3 runs to 12 residues. The junction had 4 bases not matched to a gene; V was cut back by 2 bases and J by 11 bases. Germline assignment: CDR1 LNHDA and CDR2 SQIVND (reference sequence). The CDR3 bases are TGTGCCAGTAGTATATCAGGGGGCAGTGCTTTCTTT. Amino acids: CASSISGGSAFF.

The gene calls are TRBV7-3 and TRBJ1-1, with 7 bases matching TRBD1. V was clipped by 2 bases and J by 4 bases; unmatched bases: 4. The CDR3 runs 14 residues. The V gene's germline CDR1 is SGHTA and CDR2 FQGTGA. The DNA for the CDR3 is TGTGCCAGCAGCTTAGAGGGGGCTGGCACTGAAGCTTTCTTT. It translates to CASSLEGAGTEAFF.

The chain is built from TRBV7-2 and TRBJ1-2; D remains ambiguous. Looked up from germline, CDR1 is SGHTA and CDR2 is FQGNSA. CDR3 length equals 14 residues. Deletions cut 2 bases from V and 7 bases from J, with 14 bases between. CDR3 loop: CASSLSSALGGYTF. CDR3 coding DNA: TGTGCCAGCAGCTTATCTTCGGCCCTTGGTGGCTACACCTTC.

This clone was recorded once. This sequence joins TRBV5-1 and TRBJ1-3, with 7 bases matching TRBD1. CDR3 length: 17 amino acids. Germline V gene data show CDR1 as SGHRS and CDR2 as YFSETQ. The ends lost 0 bases at V and 0 bases at J; junction bases unmatched: 6. CDR3 loop: CASSLAPTGISGNTIYF. The CDR3 nucleotides read TGCGCCAGCAGCTTGGCACCGACAGGGATCTCTGGAAACACCATATATTTT.